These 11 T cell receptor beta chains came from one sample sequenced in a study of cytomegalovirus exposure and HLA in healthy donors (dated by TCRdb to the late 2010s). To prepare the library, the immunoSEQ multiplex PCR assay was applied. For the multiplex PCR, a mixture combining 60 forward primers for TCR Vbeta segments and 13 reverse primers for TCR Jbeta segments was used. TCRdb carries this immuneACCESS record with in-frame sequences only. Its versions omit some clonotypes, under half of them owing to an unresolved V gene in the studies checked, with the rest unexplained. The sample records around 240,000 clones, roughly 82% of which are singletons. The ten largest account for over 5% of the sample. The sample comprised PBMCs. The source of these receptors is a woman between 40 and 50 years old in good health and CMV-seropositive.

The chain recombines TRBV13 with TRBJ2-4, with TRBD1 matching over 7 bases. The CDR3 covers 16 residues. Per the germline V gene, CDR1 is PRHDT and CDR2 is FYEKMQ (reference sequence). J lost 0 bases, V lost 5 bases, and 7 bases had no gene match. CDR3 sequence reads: CASSPEGQIAKNIQYF. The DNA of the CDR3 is TGTGCCAGCAGCCCCGAGGGACAGATAGCCAAAAACATTCAGTACTTC.

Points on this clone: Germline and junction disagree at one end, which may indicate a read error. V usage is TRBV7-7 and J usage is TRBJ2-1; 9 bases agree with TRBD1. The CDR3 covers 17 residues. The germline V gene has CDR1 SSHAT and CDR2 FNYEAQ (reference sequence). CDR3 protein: CASSLRTGDRNYNEQFF. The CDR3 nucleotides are TGTGCTAGCAGCCTAAGGACAGGGGATCGTAACTACAATGAGCAGTTCTTC.

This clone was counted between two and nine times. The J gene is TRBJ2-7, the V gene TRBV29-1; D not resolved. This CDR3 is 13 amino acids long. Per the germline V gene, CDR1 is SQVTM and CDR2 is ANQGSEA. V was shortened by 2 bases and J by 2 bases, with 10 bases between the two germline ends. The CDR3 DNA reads TGCAGCGTTGAAAATATCGTAACCTACGAGCAGTACTTC. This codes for CSVENIVTYEQYF.

The CDR3: CASSQEAQASGEKLFF. Written as DNA, the CDR3 is TGCGCCAGCAGCCAAGAGGCGCAGGCCTCCGGTGAAAAACTGTTTTTT. The chain uses TRBV4-1 and TRBJ1-4; no clear D gene. The germline V gene has CDR1 MGHRA and CDR2 YSYEKL. The CDR3 is 16 residues long. V was shortened by 0 bases and J by 7 bases, with 15 bases between the two germline ends.

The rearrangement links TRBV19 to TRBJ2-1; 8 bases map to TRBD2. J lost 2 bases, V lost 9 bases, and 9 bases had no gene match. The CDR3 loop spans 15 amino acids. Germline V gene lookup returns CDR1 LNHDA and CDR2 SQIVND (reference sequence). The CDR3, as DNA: TGTGCCAGCCTGGCCAGCGGGAGCCCCTACAATGAGCAGTTCTTC. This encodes CASLASGSPYNEQFF. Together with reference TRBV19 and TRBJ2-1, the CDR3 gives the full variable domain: DGGITQSPKYLFRKEGQNVTLSCEQNLNHDAMYWYRQDPGQGLRLIYYSQIVNDFQKGDIAEGYSVSREKKESFPLTVTSAQKNPTAFYLCASLASGSPYNEQFFGPGTRLTVL.

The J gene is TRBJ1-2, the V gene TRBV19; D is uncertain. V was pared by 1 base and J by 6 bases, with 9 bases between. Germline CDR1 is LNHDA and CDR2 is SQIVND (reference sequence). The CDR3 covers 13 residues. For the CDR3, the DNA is TGTGCCAGTAGTATAGGGCGACAAGATGGCTACACCTTC. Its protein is CASSIGRQDGYTF. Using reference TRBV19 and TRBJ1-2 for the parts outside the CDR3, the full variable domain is DGGITQSPKYLFRKEGQNVTLSCEQNLNHDAMYWYRQDPGQGLRLIYYSQIVNDFQKGDIAEGYSVSREKKESFPLTVTSAQKNPTAFYLCASSIGRQDGYTFGSGTRLTVV.

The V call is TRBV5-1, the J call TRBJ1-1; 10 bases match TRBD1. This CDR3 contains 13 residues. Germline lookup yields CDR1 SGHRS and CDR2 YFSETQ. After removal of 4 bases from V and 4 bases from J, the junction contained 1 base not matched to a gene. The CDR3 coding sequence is TGCGCCAGCAGCGGACAGGGGGGCACTGAAGCTTTCTTT. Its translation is CASSGQGGTEAFF.

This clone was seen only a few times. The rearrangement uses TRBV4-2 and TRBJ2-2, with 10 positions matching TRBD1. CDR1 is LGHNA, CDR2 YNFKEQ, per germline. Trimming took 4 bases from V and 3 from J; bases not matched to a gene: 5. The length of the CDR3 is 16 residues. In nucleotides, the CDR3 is TGTGCCAGCAGCCCCGGGACAGGGGCCTACACCGGGGAGCTGTTTTTT. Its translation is CASSPGTGAYTGELFF.

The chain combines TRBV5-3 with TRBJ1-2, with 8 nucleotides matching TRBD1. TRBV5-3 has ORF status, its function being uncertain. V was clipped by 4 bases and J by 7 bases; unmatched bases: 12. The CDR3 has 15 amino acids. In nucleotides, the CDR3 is TGTGCCAGAAGCCACCCGGACAGGGCCGACGGTGGCTACACCTTC. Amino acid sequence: CARSHPDRADGGYTF.

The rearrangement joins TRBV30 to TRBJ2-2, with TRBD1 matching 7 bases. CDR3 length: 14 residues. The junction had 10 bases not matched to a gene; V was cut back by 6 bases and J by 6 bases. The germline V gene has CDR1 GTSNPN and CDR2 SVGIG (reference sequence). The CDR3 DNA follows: TGTGCCTGCGAATACAGGGGTTGGGCCGGGGAGCTGTTTTTT. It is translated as CACEYRGWAGELFF.

In DNA, the CDR3 is TGCGCCAGCAGCCAAGAGACCGGACAGAACAATGAGCAGTTCTTC. This encodes CASSQETGQNNEQFF. V gene TRBV4-3 combines with J gene TRBJ2-1, with D possibly matching TRBD1 (6 bases). Trimming removed 0 bases at V and 5 bases at J, with 11 bases between. Germline CDR1 and CDR2: LGHNA and YSLEER. This CDR3 has 15 amino acids.